This T cell receptor (beta chain) was sequenced during a study of brain T cells in children with intractable seizures. Generated by immunoSEQ multiplex PCR, the TCRdb table keeps only in-frame clones and is missing some. The table has around 80,000 clones, 90% to 95% seen once. V was pared by 5 bases and J by 1 base, with 10 bases of the junction left unmatched. The CDR3 is 19 residues long. CDR1 SGHVS and CDR2 FNYEAQ come from the germline V gene. The V call is TRBV7-6, the J call TRBJ2-6; 11 positions agree with TRBD1. This sequence originates from a girl aged 2-10 years with Rasmussen encephalitis and intractable seizures. The sample here was peripheral blood, taken at surgery. CDR3 coding DNA: TGTGCCAGCAGCCTTGGGACAGGGGGAATACAATCTGGGGCCAACGTCCTGACTTTC. It yields the protein CASSLGTGGIQSGANVLTF.